These 17 T cell receptor beta chains were all obtained from the same sample, sequenced in a study of T cell responses to AZD1222 COVID-19 vaccine. Measured with immunoSEQ multiplex PCR; TCRdb has only the in-frame clones, and not every one. The sample yields about 110,000 clones, about 85% seen once. The material sequenced was peripheral blood, taken on day 0 of AZD1222 vaccination. These receptors originate from an adult in good health.

The V gene is TRBV10-2, the J gene TRBJ2-2; D perhaps matches TRBD1 (6 bases). CDR1 and CDR2 (germline): WSHSY, SAAADI. The CDR3 consists of 20 residues. V lost 5 bases to trimming and J lost 3 bases, with 28 bases between them. The DNA of the CDR3 is TGCGCCAGCAGTAGATCCGGGACACGGCCTATCATCGTCGACACCGGGGAGCTGTTTTTT. Amino acid sequence: CASSRSGTRPIIVDTGELFF.

The sample holds one count of this clone. V and J are TRBV7-9 and TRBJ2-1; 10 nucleotides agree with TRBD2. Per germline, CDR1 SEHNR and CDR2 FQNEAQ (reference sequence). V shed 5 bases, J shed 6 bases, and the junction held 7 bases outside the gene matches. This CDR3 is built from 15 residues. Here the CDR3 DNA reads TGTGCCAGCAGCCTCAGCGGGGGGGCCCCCAATGAGCAGTTCTTC. It is translated as CASSLSGGAPNEQFF.

CDR3 sequence: CASNGQGAEKLFF. CDR3 DNA: TGTGCCAGCAATGGACAGGGAGCGGAAAAACTGTTTTTT. The chain employs TRBV6-5 and TRBJ1-4, with 8 nucleotides matching TRBD1. Per germline, CDR1 MNHEY and CDR2 SVGAGI. Losses at the gene ends were 7 bases for V and 8 bases for J; bases not matched to a gene: 6. This CDR3 has 13 residues.

The chain uses TRBV27 and TRBJ2-2; D is uncertain. CDR3 size: 14 residues. Germline V gene lookup returns CDR1 MNHEY and CDR2 SMNVEV (reference sequence). The V and J ends lost 5 bases and 4 bases respectively, with 11 bases between them. The CDR3 here is CASSRYSVTGELFF. CDR3 sequence (DNA): TGTGCCAGCAGTCGTTACAGTGTCACCGGGGAGCTGTTTTTT.

The chain is built from TRBV12-3 or TRBV12-4 and TRBJ2-7; D is undetermined. The CDR3 sequence is 13 residues long. V was shortened by 3 bases and J by 5 bases, with 11 bases between the two germline ends. The CDR3 here is CASSLLTEHEQYF. The CDR3 nucleotides read TGTGCCAGCAGTTTGCTGACTGAGCACGAGCAGTACTTC.

The chain links TRBV2 to TRBJ1-1; weak D call: TRBD1 (6 bases). The CDR3 runs 13 residues. In germline, CDR1 is SNHLY, CDR2 FYNNEI. The V gene lost 7 bases and the J gene lost 2 bases, with 11 bases spanning the gap. CDR3 bases: TGTGCCAGCATATTACAGGGCAACACTGAAGCTTTCTTT. It is translated as CASILQGNTEAFF.

The chain combines TRBV19 with TRBJ1-1, with D possibly being TRBD1 (5 bases). Per the germline V gene, CDR1 is LNHDA and CDR2 is SQIVND (reference sequence). V lost 3 bases, J lost 1 base, and 12 bases lay in between. CDR3 length equals 15 residues. CDR3 protein: CASSIPSGGNTEAFF. The CDR3 region has the DNA TGTGCCAGTAGTATTCCCAGTGGGGGGAACACTGAAGCTTTCTTT.

The chain carries TRBV5-8 and TRBJ1-4; 7 positions match TRBD1. Trimming cost V 0 bases and J 3 bases; bases outside gene matches: 5. This CDR3 has 16 amino acids. Per the germline V gene, CDR1 is SGHTS and CDR2 is YDEGEE. CDR3 DNA sequence: TGTGCCAGCAGCTTGGGAGGGGGCACGTCTAATGAAAAACTGTTTTTT. Translating it yields CASSLGGGTSNEKLFF. The full variable domain, completed using reference TRBV5-8 and TRBJ1-4, is EAGVTQSPTHLIKTRGQQATLRCSPISGHTSVYWYQQALGLGLQFLLWYDEGEERNRGNFPPRFSGRQFPNYSSELNVNALELEDSALYLCASSLGGGTSNEKLFFGSGTQLSVL.

The genes are TRBV5-1 and TRBJ2-6; D remains unclear. The CDR3 has 18 amino acids. V was cut by 0 bases and J by 0 bases, with 13 bases left in between. From germline, CDR1 is SGHRS and CDR2 YFSETQ. The CDR3 is CASSLDGRAFSGANVLTF. In DNA form, the CDR3 reads TGCGCCAGCAGCTTGGATGGACGGGCGTTCTCTGGGGCCAACGTCCTGACTTTC.

V usage is TRBV7-9 and J usage is TRBJ2-1; 10 bases are shared with TRBD2. Looked up from germline, CDR1 is SEHNR and CDR2 is FQNEAQ (reference sequence). This CDR3 is built from 18 residues. V shed 1 base, J shed 5 bases, and the junction held 11 bases outside the gene matches. The CDR3 DNA follows: TGTGCCAGCAGCTTAGAAGGACTAGCGGAGTTTCTAAACAATGAGCAGTTCTTC. Protein sequence: CASSLEGLAEFLNNEQFF.

The V gene is TRBV14, the J gene TRBJ1-6; D not resolved. The CDR3 has 16 amino acids. The V gene's germline CDR1 is SGHDN and CDR2 FVKESK. The V end was cut by 4 bases, the J end by 4 bases, with 14 bases between. The CDR3 loop reads CASSPVLGTYNSPLHF. CDR3 sequence (DNA): TGTGCCAGCAGCCCCGTTCTTGGTACTTATAATTCACCCCTCCACTTT.

The gene calls are TRBV28 and TRBJ2-7; 8 positions match TRBD1. From germline, CDR1 is MDHEN and CDR2 SYDVKM. The junction had 10 bases not matched to a gene; V was cut back by 6 bases and J by 3 bases. This CDR3 spans 15 amino acids. The CDR3 spells CASSATGTGHYEQYF. In DNA form, the CDR3 reads TGTGCCAGCAGCGCGACGGGGACAGGTCACTACGAGCAGTACTTC.

The chain couples TRBV29-1 to TRBJ1-1; unclear D gene. The CDR3 is made up of 14 amino acids. Germline lookup yields CDR1 SQVTM and CDR2 ANQGSEA. Trimming took 0 bases from V and 1 from J, leaving 9 bases between them. The CDR3 nucleotides are TGCAGCGTTGAAGATTTGGGCGCGAACACTGAAGCTTTCTTT. Amino acid sequence: CSVEDLGANTEAFF.

The chain links TRBV7-8 to TRBJ2-3; D may be TRBD1 (6 bases). CDR3 length equals 15 residues. From germline, CDR1 is SGHVS and CDR2 FQNEAQ. Trimming stripped 1 base from V and 6 bases from J, with 14 bases between. CDR3 loop: CASSLGWGRRDTQYF. The CDR3, as DNA: TGTGCCAGCAGCTTAGGTTGGGGGCGGCGGGATACGCAGTATTTT.

J is TRBJ1-5 and V is TRBV19; tentatively, D is TRBD1 (5 bases). Trimming removed 4 bases at V and 5 bases at J, with 9 bases between. This CDR3 has 13 amino acids. Germline V gene lookup returns CDR1 LNHDA and CDR2 SQIVND (reference sequence). CDR3 sequence (DNA): TGTGCCAGTAGTACAGGGAGCTATCAGCCCCAGCATTTT. This sequence encodes CASSTGSYQPQHF.

The CDR3 loop is CASSEVEARVSEQYF. CDR3 nucleotide sequence: TGTGCCAGCAGTGAAGTAGAGGCCAGGGTGAGCGAGCAGTACTTC. V and J are TRBV6-1 and TRBJ2-7; D possibly corresponds to TRBD1 (5 bases). The germline gives CDR1 MNHNS, CDR2 SASEGT. Trimming pared 1 base from V and 6 bases from J, leaving 16 bases between. The CDR3 loop spans 15 amino acids.

This CDR3 reads CASSPRIAGALYNEQFF. CDR3 DNA sequence: TGTGCCAGCAGCCCTCGGATAGCGGGGGCTCTATACAATGAGCAGTTCTTC. The genes are TRBV3-1 (or the pseudogene TRBV3-2) and TRBJ2-1, with 9 bases aligning to TRBD2. The CDR3 is 17 amino acids. Germline values: CDR1 LGHDT, CDR2 YNNKEL (reference sequence). The J segment lost 4 bases and the V segment lost 4 bases, leaving 11 bases of the junction unmatched.